Reported below is one T cell receptor (beta chain). Its antigen remains unidentified. The data derive from a study of identical twins. Broader study findings: While abundant cord blood beta clonotypes carried fewer insertions, memory repertoires showed no such pattern.

The CDR3 sequence is 14 residues long. V was cut by 6 bases and J by 13 bases, with 22 bases left in between. TCRdb analysed the 5' RACE reads with MiXCR anew, one entry per CDR3 protein. This sample carries more than 1.5 million distinct CDR3 sequences, about 32% of them seen once, and the ten largest clones take about 0.27%. Input material: cord blood. This sequence joins TRBV12-3 or TRBV12-4 and TRBJ2-4, with D possibly TRBD2 on 6 matching bases. The TCR comes from a newborn girl in good health. The CDR3 DNA follows: TGTGCCAGCAGCCTAACGGGACTTTATAATGAGCAGTACTTC. It is translated as CASSLTGLYNEQYF.